Ten or more counts support the clone carrying this T cell receptor (beta chain). In TCRdb, the 5' RACE reads were re-called with MiXCR into one record per CDR3 protein. The profile shows roughly 30,000 distinct CDR3 sequences, 6.3% of them singletons. These data originate in a study of T cells after yellow fever vaccination. Study summary: SMART-Seq v4 Ultra Low Input prepared the low-cell-number fractions.

This CDR3 region has 17 residues. CDR1 SGHTA and CDR2 FQGNSA come from the germline V gene. The V segment lost 1 base and the J segment 4 bases; nucleotides outside the gene matches: 6. The sequence was collected from a man aged 25 to 40 who received the YFV17D yellow fever vaccine. The sequences come from PBMCs, either bulk or a sorted T-cell subset (CD4+, CD8+, memory, or dextramer-sorted; not recorded which), collected on the day of the yellow fever booster vaccination. The chain employs TRBV7-2 and TRBJ2-3; TRBD2 agrees at 12 bases. The CDR3 region is CASSLVVTSGRSDTQYF. The CDR3 nucleotides are TGTGCCAGCAGCTTAGTTGTGACTAGCGGGAGATCAGATACGCAGTATTTT.